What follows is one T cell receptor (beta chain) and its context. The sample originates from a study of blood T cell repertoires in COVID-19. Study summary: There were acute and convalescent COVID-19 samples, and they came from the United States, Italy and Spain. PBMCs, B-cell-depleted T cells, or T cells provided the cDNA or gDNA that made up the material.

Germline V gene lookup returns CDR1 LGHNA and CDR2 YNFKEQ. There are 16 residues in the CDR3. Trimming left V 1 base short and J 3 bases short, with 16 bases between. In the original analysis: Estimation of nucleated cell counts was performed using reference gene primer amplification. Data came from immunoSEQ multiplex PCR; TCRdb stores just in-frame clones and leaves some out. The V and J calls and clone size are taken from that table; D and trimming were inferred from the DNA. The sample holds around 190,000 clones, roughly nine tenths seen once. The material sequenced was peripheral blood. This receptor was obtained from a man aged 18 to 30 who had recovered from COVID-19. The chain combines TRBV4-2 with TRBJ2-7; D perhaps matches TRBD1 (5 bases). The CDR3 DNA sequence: TGTGCCAGCAGCCAAGTAGGGGCTAGGGTTGGCTACGAGCAGTACTTC. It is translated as CASSQVGARVGYEQYF.